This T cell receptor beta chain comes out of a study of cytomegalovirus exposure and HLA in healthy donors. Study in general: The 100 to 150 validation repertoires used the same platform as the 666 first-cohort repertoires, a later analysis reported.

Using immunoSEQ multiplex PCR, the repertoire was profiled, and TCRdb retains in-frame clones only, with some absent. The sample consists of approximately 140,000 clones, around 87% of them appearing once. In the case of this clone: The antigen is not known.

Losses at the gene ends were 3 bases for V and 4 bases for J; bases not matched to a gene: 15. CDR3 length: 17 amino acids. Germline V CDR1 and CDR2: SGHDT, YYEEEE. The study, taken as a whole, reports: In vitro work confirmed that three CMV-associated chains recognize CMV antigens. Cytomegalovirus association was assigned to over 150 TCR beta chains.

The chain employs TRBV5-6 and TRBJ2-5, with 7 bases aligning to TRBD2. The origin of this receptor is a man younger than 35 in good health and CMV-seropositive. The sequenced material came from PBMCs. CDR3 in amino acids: CASSSRAGTKGVETQYF. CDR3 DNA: TGTGCCAGCAGCTCGCGGGCAGGGACTAAGGGCGTAGAGACCCAGTACTTC.